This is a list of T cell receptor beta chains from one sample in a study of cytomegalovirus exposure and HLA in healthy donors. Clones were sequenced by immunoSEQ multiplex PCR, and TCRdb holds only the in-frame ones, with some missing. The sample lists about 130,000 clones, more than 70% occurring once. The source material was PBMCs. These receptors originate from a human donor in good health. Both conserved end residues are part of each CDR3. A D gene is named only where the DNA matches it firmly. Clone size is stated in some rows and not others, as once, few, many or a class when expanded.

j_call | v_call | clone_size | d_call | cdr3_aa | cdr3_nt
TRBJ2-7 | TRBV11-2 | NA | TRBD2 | CASSPGLADYEQYF | TGTGCCAGCAGCCCGGGACTAGCGGATTACGAGCAGTACTTC
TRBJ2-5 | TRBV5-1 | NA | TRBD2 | CASSTWTSGEETQYF | TGCGCCAGCAGCACCTGGACTAGCGGGGAGGAGACCCAGTACTTC
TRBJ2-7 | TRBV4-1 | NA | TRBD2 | CASSQDSGGNEQYF | TGCGCCAGCAGCCAAGATTCGGGGGGGAACGAGCAGTACTTC
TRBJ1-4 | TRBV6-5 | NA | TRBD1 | CASTPGGESEKLFF | TGTGCCAGCACCCCAGGGGGCGAGAGTGAAAAACTGTTTTTT
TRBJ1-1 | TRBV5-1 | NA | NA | CASSRGQSAEAFF | TGCGCCAGCAGCCGAGGGCAAAGCGCTGAAGCTTTCTTT
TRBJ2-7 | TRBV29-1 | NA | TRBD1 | CSIGQGPYEQYF | TGCAGCATAGGACAGGGGCCCTACGAGCAGTACTTC
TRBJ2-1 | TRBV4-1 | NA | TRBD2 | CASSQGLARAIEQFF | TGCGCCAGCAGCCAGGGACTAGCTAGAGCTATTGAGCAGTTCTTC
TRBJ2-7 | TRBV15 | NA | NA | CATSGERINEQYF | TGTGCCACCAGCGGGGAGAGGATAAACGAGCAGTACTTC
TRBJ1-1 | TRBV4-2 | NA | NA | CASSQALGGEDTEAFF | TGTGCCAGCAGCCAGGCCCTGGGGGGTGAGGACACTGAAGCTTTCTTT
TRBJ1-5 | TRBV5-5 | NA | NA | CASSRGQYSNQPQHF | TGTGCCAGCAGCCGCGGACAGTATAGCAATCAGCCCCAGCATTTT
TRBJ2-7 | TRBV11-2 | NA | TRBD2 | CASSFGGGVYEQYF | TGTGCCAGCAGCTTTGGCGGGGGGGTCTACGAGCAGTACTTC
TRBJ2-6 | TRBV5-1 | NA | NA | CASSFRPVGSGANVLTF | TGCGCCAGCAGCTTTCGCCCCGTCGGCTCTGGGGCCAACGTCCTGACTTTC
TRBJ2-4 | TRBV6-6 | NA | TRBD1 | CASSYPSRTGENIQYF | TGTGCCAGCAGTTACCCCTCCCGGACAGGGGAAAACATTCAGTACTTC
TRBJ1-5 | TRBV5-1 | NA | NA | CASSLAGGDGQPQHF | TGCGCCAGCAGCTTGGCCGGGGGGGACGGTCAGCCCCAGCATTTT
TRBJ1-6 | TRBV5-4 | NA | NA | CASSSVRVGNSPLHF | TGTGCCAGCAGCTCAGTCAGGGTGGGCAATTCACCCCTCCACTTT
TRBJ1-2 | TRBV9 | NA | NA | CASSVASGLGGDGYTF | TGTGCCAGCAGCGTAGCTTCGGGTTTGGGAGGGGATGGCTACACCTTC
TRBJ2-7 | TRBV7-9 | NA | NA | CASSPSSNPNEQYF | TGTGCCAGCAGCCCCTCGTCTAACCCCAACGAGCAGTACTTC
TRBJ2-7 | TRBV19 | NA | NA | CASSIGQGNEQYF | TGTGCCAGTAGTATTGGCCAGGGTAACGAGCAGTACTTC
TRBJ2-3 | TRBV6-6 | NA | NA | CASSYSESTDTQYF | TGTGCCAGCAGTTACTCAGAGAGCACAGATACGCAGTATTTT
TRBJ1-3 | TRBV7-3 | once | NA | CASSLSQGLGNTIYF | TGTGCCAGCAGCTTATCTCAGGGGCTGGGAAACACCATATATTTT
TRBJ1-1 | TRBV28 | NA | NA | CASSSPQQGNTEAFF | TGTGCCAGCAGTTCCCCACAACAGGGAAACACTGAAGCTTTCTTT
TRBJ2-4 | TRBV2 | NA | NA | CASSRTEIAKNIQYF | TGTGCCAGCAGCCGGACAGAGATAGCCAAAAACATTCAGTACTTC
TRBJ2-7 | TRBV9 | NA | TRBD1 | CASSSTGVSYEQYF | TGTGCCAGCAGCTCTACAGGGGTCTCCTACGAGCAGTACTTC
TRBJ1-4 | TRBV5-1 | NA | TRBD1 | CASSLAGGTNEKLFF | TGCGCCAGCAGCTTGGCAGGGGGTACTAATGAAAAACTGTTTTTT
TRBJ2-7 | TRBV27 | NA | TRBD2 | CASSLILAGGPSYEQYF | TGTGCCAGCAGTTTAATTCTAGCGGGGGGGCCGTCCTACGAGCAGTACTTC
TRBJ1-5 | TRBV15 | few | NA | CATSRERQNNQPQHF | TGTGCCACCAGCAGAGAAAGACAGAACAATCAGCCCCAGCATTTT
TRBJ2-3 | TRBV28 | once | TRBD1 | CASDTDREVPDTQYF | TGTGCCAGCGATACGGACAGGGAAGTCCCAGATACGCAGTATTTT
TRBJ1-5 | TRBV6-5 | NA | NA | CASSYSGLLGGQPQHF | TGTGCCAGCAGTTACTCAGGACTACTTGGGGGTCAGCCCCAGCATTTT
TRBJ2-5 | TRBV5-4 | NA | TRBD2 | CASSSGLAQETQYF | TGTGCCAGCAGCTCAGGACTAGCCCAAGAGACCCAGTACTTC
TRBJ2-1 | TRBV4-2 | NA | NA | CASSQGSGGLEQFF | TGTGCCAGCAGCCAAGGGTCCGGGGGTTTGGAGCAGTTCTTC
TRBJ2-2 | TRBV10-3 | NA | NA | CAISDRLGTGELFF | TGTGCCATCAGTGATAGGCTCGGGACCGGGGAGCTGTTTTTT
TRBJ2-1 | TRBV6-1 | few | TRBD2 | CASIRTSGGHNEQFF | TGTGCCAGCATCCGGACTAGCGGGGGTCACAATGAGCAGTTCTTC
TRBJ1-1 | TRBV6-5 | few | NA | CASSYSIAGNTEAFF | TGTGCCAGCAGTTACTCGATTGCCGGTAACACTGAAGCTTTCTTT
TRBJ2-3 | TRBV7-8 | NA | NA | CASSEDGDTQYF | TGTGCCAGCAGCGAGGATGGTGATACGCAGTATTTT
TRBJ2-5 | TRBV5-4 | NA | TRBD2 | CASSIAGQETQYF | TGTGCCAGCAGCATAGCGGGGCAAGAGACCCAGTACTTC
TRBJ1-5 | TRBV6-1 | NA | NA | CASSVGQSYQPQHF | TGTGCCAGCAGTGTAGGACAGTCCTATCAGCCCCAGCATTTT
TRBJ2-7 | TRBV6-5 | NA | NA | CASSAVSSYEQYF | TGTGCCAGCAGTGCGGTCAGCTCCTACGAGCAGTACTTC
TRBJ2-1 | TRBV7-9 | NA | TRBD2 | CASSLGGTSGGNEQFF | TGTGCCAGCAGCTTAGGTGGGACTAGCGGGGGCAATGAGCAGTTCTTC
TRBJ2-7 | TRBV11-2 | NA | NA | CASNPGLIDHYEQYF | TGTGCCAGCAACCCGGGACTGATAGACCACTACGAGCAGTACTTC
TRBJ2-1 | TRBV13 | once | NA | CASSLSGGFYNEQFF | TGTGCCAGCAGTCTCAGCGGTGGCTTCTACAATGAGCAGTTCTTC
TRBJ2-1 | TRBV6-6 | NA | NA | CASSYQGLSVNEQFF | TGTGCCAGCAGTTACCAGGGACTGAGCGTCAATGAGCAGTTCTTC
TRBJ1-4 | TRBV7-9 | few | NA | CASSLNRFEKLFF | TGTGCCAGCAGCTTGAACAGGTTTGAAAAACTGTTTTTT
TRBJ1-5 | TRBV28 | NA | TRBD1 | CASSRAGGINQPQHF | TGTGCCAGCAGTAGGGCAGGGGGTATCAATCAGCCCCAGCATTTT
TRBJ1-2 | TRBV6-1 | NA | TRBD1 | CASSELTGPNYGYTF | TGTGCCAGCAGTGAACTGACAGGGCCTAACTATGGCTACACCTTC
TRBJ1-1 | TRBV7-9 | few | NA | CASRGDTPEFF | TGTGCCAGCAGAGGGGACACGCCAGAGTTCTTT
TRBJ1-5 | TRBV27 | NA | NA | CASSLTGQSNQPQHF | TGTGCCAGCAGTTTAACGGGTCAAAGCAATCAGCCCCAGCATTTT